This entry lists 14 T cell receptor beta chains sequenced from one sample in a study of blood T cell repertoires in COVID-19. TCRdb's copy holds only in-frame clones and misses some; the assay was immunoSEQ multiplex PCR. The profile shows a few hundred thousand clones, 89% of them singletons. Sequenced material: PBMCs or T cells enriched from blood (not recorded which). The receptors were gathered from a woman aged 40-49 years who had recovered from COVID-19.

The chain has TRBV3-1 (or the pseudogene TRBV3-2) and TRBJ2-2; 8 nucleotides agree with TRBD2. With 6 bases clipped from V and 4 bases from J, the junction kept 4 bases outside the gene matches. The CDR3 is 14 residues long. CDR1 is LGHDT and CDR2 is YNNKEL in the germline V gene (reference sequence). The CDR3 loop is CASRAGAGTGELFF. CDR3 DNA: TGTGCCAGCAGAGCGGGAGCGGGCACCGGGGAGCTGTTTTTT.

This chain connects TRBV27 to TRBJ2-5; 16 bases align to TRBD2. The CDR3 has 20 amino acids. The germline gives CDR1 MNHEY, CDR2 SMNVEV (reference sequence). V shed 2 bases and J 4 bases; nucleotides not matched to a gene: 13. CDR3: CASSLTPGTSGGVSGETQYF. CDR3 DNA: TGTGCCAGCAGTTTAACCCCCGGGACTAGCGGGGGGGTTTCAGGAGAGACCCAGTACTTC.

This chain uses TRBV30 with TRBJ2-7, with 14 bases lining up with TRBD2. CDR1 GTSNPN and CDR2 SVGIG come from the germline V gene (reference sequence). V lost 5 bases to trimming and J lost 4 bases; unmatched junction nucleotides: 10. The length of the CDR3 is 16 residues. Here the CDR3 reads CAWGPGLAGADYEQYF. CDR3 DNA sequence: TGTGCCTGGGGTCCGGGACTAGCGGGAGCAGATTACGAGCAGTACTTC.

V usage is TRBV7-2 and J usage is TRBJ2-7, with TRBD2 matching over 10 bases. CDR1 and CDR2 (germline): SGHTA, FQGNSA. This CDR3 region has 17 residues. V shed 0 bases, J shed 2 bases, and the junction held 7 bases outside the gene matches. In DNA form, the CDR3 reads TGTGCCAGCAGCTTAGCACTAGCGGGGCCAGCCCCCTACGAGCAGTACTTC. Residues: CASSLALAGPAPYEQYF.

The rearrangement links TRBV30 to TRBJ2-3; TRBD1 matches 7 bases. The CDR3 extends over 15 amino acids. Trimming cost V 1 base and J 2 bases; bases outside gene matches: 6. Germline CDR1 and CDR2: GTSNPN and SVGIG (reference sequence). The DNA of the CDR3 is TGTGCCTGGAGTGCCGGGACAGCTGACACAGATACGCAGTATTTT. This encodes CAWSAGTADTDTQYF.

This clone came up a few times. The rearrangement joins TRBV7-2 to TRBJ2-1, with D perhaps matching TRBD2 (5 bases). The length of the CDR3 is 16 residues. Germline CDR1 is SGHTA and CDR2 is FQGNSA. Trimming took 1 base from V and 5 from J, leaving 15 bases between them. Here the CDR3 reads CASSLGSGSRDNEQFF. The DNA of the CDR3 is TGTGCCAGCAGCTTAGGGAGCGGTAGCCGCGACAATGAGCAGTTCTTC.

This CDR3 is CASSQDRGRGDQPQHF. The DNA for the CDR3 is TGCGCCAGCAGCCAAGATAGGGGCAGGGGGGATCAGCCCCAGCATTTT. This chain links TRBV4-1 with TRBJ1-5; 7 bases are shared with TRBD1. The CDR3 sequence is 16 residues long. The J segment lost 5 bases and the V segment lost 0 bases, leaving 7 bases of the junction unmatched. Looked up from germline, CDR1 is MGHRA and CDR2 is YSYEKL.

The chain is built from TRBV7-2 and TRBJ1-2; D remains ambiguous. From germline, CDR1 is SGHTA and CDR2 FQGNSA. V was cut by 6 bases and J by 0 bases, with 8 bases left in between. The CDR3 runs to 13 residues. As DNA, the CDR3 is TGTGCCAGCAGTAGCAGACCTAACTATGGCTACACCTTC. Residues: CASSSRPNYGYTF. Filled out from reference TRBV7-2 and TRBJ1-2, the complete variable domain reads GAGVSQSPSNKVTEKGKDVELRCDPISGHTALYWYRQSLGQGLEFLIYFQGNSAPDKSGLPSDRFSAERTGGSVSTLTIQRTQQEDSAVYLCASSSRPNYGYTFGSGTRLTVV.

This chain connects TRBV28 to TRBJ2-5; the D gene is possibly TRBD1 (5 bases). Trimming took 1 base from V and 5 from J, leaving 11 bases between them. Germline-derived CDR1 and CDR2 are MDHEN and SYDVKM. The CDR3 runs 14 residues. CDR3 loop: CASSLFWGRETQYF. CDR3 DNA sequence: TGTGCCAGCAGTTTATTCTGGGGCAGGGAGACCCAGTACTTC.

V gene TRBV9 combines with J gene TRBJ2-1; the D gene is possibly TRBD2 (6 bases). Trimming left V 1 base short and J 0 bases short, with 11 bases between. The CDR3 is made up of 16 amino acids. Looked up from germline, CDR1 is SGDLS and CDR2 is YYNGEE. Written as DNA, the CDR3 is TGTGCCAGCAGCGTAATCGGCGGGAACTCCTACAATGAGCAGTTCTTC. It yields the protein CASSVIGGNSYNEQFF.

The J gene is TRBJ2-5, the V gene TRBV3-1 (or the pseudogene TRBV3-2); 13 nucleotides match TRBD2. Germline V lookup: CDR1 LGHDT, CDR2 YNNKEL (reference sequence). J was trimmed by 5 bases and V by 3 bases; bases with no gene match: 6. This CDR3 contains 16 residues. CDR3 in amino acids: CASSHRLAGGAETQYF. DNA for the CDR3: TGTGCCAGCAGCCACCGACTAGCGGGAGGTGCTGAGACCCAGTACTTC.

This clone was counted a single time. V usage is TRBV9 and J usage is TRBJ1-1, with a tentative D call TRBD1 (5 bases). The V end lost 3 bases, the J end lost 1 base, and 10 bases lay between the germline ends. CDR1 is SGDLS and CDR2 is YYNGEE in the germline V gene. CDR3 length: 14 amino acids. Here the CDR3 reads CASSAGQTNTEAFF. CDR3 sequence (DNA): TGTGCCAGCAGCGCTGGACAAACGAACACTGAAGCTTTCTTT.

J is TRBJ2-1 and V is TRBV30; D unclear. Germline assignment: CDR1 GTSNPN and CDR2 SVGIG (reference sequence). V shed 2 bases and J shed 3 bases, with 8 bases lying between them. The CDR3 sequence is 13 residues long. The CDR3 spells CAWSLGNYNEQFF. The CDR3 nucleotides read TGTGCCTGGAGTCTCGGTAACTACAATGAGCAGTTCTTC.

The genes are TRBV7-2 and TRBJ2-1; 10 positions match TRBD2. CDR1 and CDR2 from the germline V gene are SGHTA and FQGNSA. V dropped 2 bases and J dropped 6; count of bases not matched to a gene: 4. The CDR3 runs to 15 residues. This CDR3 is CASSLRSGGANEQFF. CDR3 sequence (DNA): TGTGCCAGCAGCTTAAGGAGCGGGGGGGCCAATGAGCAGTTCTTC.